The rows below give T cell receptor beta chains drawn from one sample of a study of T cell responses to AZD1222 COVID-19 vaccine. Repertoires were generated with immunoSEQ multiplex PCR, while TCRdb's copy carries only in-frame clones and drops some. The table shows about 150,000 clones, with 92% occurring only once. The sequencing used peripheral blood, collected 28 days after the second AZD1222 dose. These receptors came from an adult who received the AZD1222 COVID-19 vaccine. CDR3s include the opening cysteine and the closing phenylalanine or tryptophan. A D gene is named only where the DNA matches it firmly. Only some rows state a clone size, as once, few, many or a class for expanded clones.

>.|TRBV6-2/TRBV6-3|TRBJ2-7|.
TGTGCCAGCAGTTACTCGATTAGGGGGTCTGAGCAGTACTTC
CASSYSIRGSEQYF
>.|TRBV4-3|TRBJ2-7|.
TGCGCCAGCAGCCAAGAGAGGGGCAGCTACGAGCAGTACTTC
CASSQERGSYEQYF
>.|TRBV11-1|TRBJ2-7|.
TGTGCCAGCAGCTTAGAGGTCAGGGCATACGAGCAGTACTTC
CASSLEVRAYEQYF
>.|TRBV29-1|TRBJ1-1|.
TGCAGCGCCCGCCGAAGGGCTGAAGCTTTCTTT
CSARRRAEAFF
>.|TRBV6-2/TRBV6-3|TRBJ2-7|TRBD2
TGTGCCAGCAGTTACTCGACTAGCGGGCGGAGGGCCTACGAGCAGTACTTC
CASSYSTSGRRAYEQYF
>.|TRBV2|TRBJ2-2|.
TGTGCCAGCAGTGGCGACACCGGGGAGCTGTTTTTT
CASSGDTGELFF
>.|TRBV27|TRBJ2-7|TRBD1
TGTGCCAGCAGTTTAACCGGACAGGGGTTATCCTACGAGCAGTACTTC
CASSLTGQGLSYEQYF
>.|TRBV5-1|TRBJ2-7|TRBD1
TGCGCCAGCAGCTTGCCCGGGACAGGGGCTATCGAGCAGTACTTC
CASSLPGTGAIEQYF
>.|TRBV14|TRBJ2-1|TRBD2
TGTGCCAGCAGCCGAAGACTAGCGGGCAGTGAGCAGTTCTTC
CASSRRLAGSEQFF
>.|TRBV6-6|TRBJ2-5|.
TGTGCCAGCAGTCTACATGGACTACTTCCCCCTCCCCAAGAGACCCAGTACTTC
CASSLHGLLPPPQETQYF
>.|TRBV24-1|TRBJ2-3|.
TGTGCCACCGGGCAAACACAGGGTAAAGGGGATACGCAGTATTTT
CATGQTQGKGDTQYF
>.|TRBV28|TRBJ2-7|.
TGTGCCAGCTCCCAGGGGAACGAGCAGTACTTC
CASSQGNEQYF
>.|TRBV7-6|TRBJ2-5|.
TGTGCCAGCAGCCCCGGAGAGGGAGAGACCCAGTACTTC
CASSPGEGETQYF
>.|TRBV6-2/TRBV6-3|TRBJ2-4|.
TGTGCCAGCAGTTACTCAGGGGTTGGCGGAAACATTCAGTACTTC
CASSYSGVGGNIQYF
>.|TRBV19|TRBJ1-2|.
TGTGCCAGTAGTCTAAACCTCGGGGGCTACACCTTC
CASSLNLGGYTF
>.|TRBV11-1|TRBJ2-5|.
TGTGCCAGCAGCAGCGGGTGGGGTCTAAGCGAGACCCAGTACTTC
CASSSGWGLSETQYF
>.|TRBV18|TRBJ1-1|.
TGTGCCAGCTCTCTACAGGAGAACACTGAAGCTTTCTTT
CASSLQENTEAFF
>.|TRBV5-1|TRBJ2-5|.
TGCGCCAGCAGAGGTGGTATCATCCAAGAGACCCAGTACTTC
CASRGGIIQETQYF
>.|TRBV27|TRBJ1-5|.
TGTGCCGCCTCCCCCAGGCAGGGTAGACAGCCCCAGCATTTT
CAASPRQGRQPQHF
>.|TRBV29-1|TRBJ2-1|.
TGCAGCGTTGGGGGGCTAGCCGGTCATCTCCTCTTC
CSVGGLAGHLLF
>few|TRBV30|TRBJ1-4|.
TGTGCCTGGGAAACTAATGAAAAACTGTTTTTT
CAWETNEKLFF
>.|TRBV19|TRBJ1-6|.
TGTGCCAGTAGTATAGACGATTACCTGGGTTCACCCCTCCACTTT
CASSIDDYLGSPLHF
>.|TRBV5-1|TRBJ2-2|TRBD2
TGCGCCAGCAGCTTCTTGGCGGGAGGGCCCGCCGGGGAGCTGTTTTTT
CASSFLAGGPAGELFF
>.|TRBV3-1/TRBV3-2|TRBJ1-6|TRBD1
TGTGCCAGCAGCCTCAATCGCGGGGACAGGGGGACATGGTCCCGCAATTCACCCCTCCACTTT
CASSLNRGDRGTWSRNSPLHF
>.|TRBV3-1/TRBV3-2|TRBJ2-3|TRBD1
TGTGCCAGCAGCCTAGGACAGGGGTATAGCGCAGATACGCAGTATTTT
CASSLGQGYSADTQYF
>once|TRBV6-1|TRBJ1-6|.
TGTGCCAGCAGTGAAGCAAAGGCTGATAATTCACCCCTCCACTTT
CASSEAKADNSPLHF
>.|TRBV3-1/TRBV3-2|TRBJ2-3|TRBD2
TGTGCCAGCAGCCAAGATCGAGGACTAGCGGGGGAGTCTTTGGATACGCAGTATTTT
CASSQDRGLAGESLDTQYF
>once|TRBV20-1|TRBJ1-6|.
TGCAGTGCTACACCGGGACCCCTCCACTTT
CSATPGPLHF
>.|TRBV27|TRBJ1-5|.
TGTGCCAGCAGTTCGGAAGGGGCTCGGCGCCAGCCCCAGCATTTT
CASSSEGARRQPQHF
>.|TRBV7-2|TRBJ2-3|TRBD2
TGTGCCAGCAGCTCGGGGGGGATCCGGAACACGCAGTATTTT
CASSSGGIRNTQYF
>.|TRBV5-1|TRBJ2-1|TRBD2
TGCGCCAGCAGCCCGTCACCACTAGCGGGGGACTACAATGAGCAGTTCTTC
CASSPSPLAGDYNEQFF
>.|TRBV15|TRBJ1-6|.
TGTGCCACCAGCAGGGGTCGAAATTCACCCCTCCACTTT
CATSRGRNSPLHF
>.|TRBV29-1|TRBJ2-2|.
TGCAGCGTTGATTCAACAGGTGGGACCGGGGAGCTGTTTTTT
CSVDSTGGTGELFF
>.|TRBV19|TRBJ1-1|.
TGTGCCAGTCTTTGGGCCAACACTGAAGCTTTCTTT
CASLWANTEAFF
>.|TRBV6-2/TRBV6-3|TRBJ2-3|TRBD2
TGTGCCAGCAGTTACCCGGCCACGGCGGGAGAGGGCACAGATACGCAGTATTTT
CASSYPATAGEGTDTQYF
>.|TRBV9|TRBJ2-3|.
TGTGCCAGCAGCCCGACCCCTAGCACAGATACGCAGTATTTT
CASSPTPSTDTQYF
>.|TRBV20-1|TRBJ1-1|.
TGCAGTGCTAGTTTTGTCGGGAACATGAACACTGAAGCTTTCTTT
CSASFVGNMNTEAFF
>once|TRBV4-1|TRBJ2-7|.
TGCGCCAGCAGCCAAGATTATCCATCCCCGCGCGAGCAGTACTTC
CASSQDYPSPREQYF
>once|TRBV7-3|TRBJ1-6|.
TGTGCCAGCAGCTCGGAGGGCTCACCCCTCCACTTT
CASSSEGSPLHF
>.|TRBV9|TRBJ1-2|TRBD1
TGTGCCAGCAGCGTAGCGGACAGGACCTACAACTATGGCTACACCTTC
CASSVADRTYNYGYTF
>.|TRBV19|TRBJ2-1|.
TGTGCCAGTAGTATCGGACAGTGGTTCAATGAGCAGTTCTTC
CASSIGQWFNEQFF
>.|TRBV10-3|TRBJ1-5|.
TGTGCCATCAGTAACATTCAACGGGACGGTAATCAGCCCCAGCATTTT
CAISNIQRDGNQPQHF
>.|TRBV2|TRBJ1-5|.
TGTGCCAGCCTTCGTCAGCCGGGCAATCAGCCCCAGCATTTT
CASLRQPGNQPQHF
>.|TRBV11-2|TRBJ2-7|TRBD2
TGTGCCAGCAGCTCCGGGAGGGAGTACTACGAGCAGTACTTC
CASSSGREYYEQYF
>.|TRBV6-1|TRBJ2-5|.
TGTGCCAGCAGTGAGGGTCTGCAGACCCAGTACTTC
CASSEGLQTQYF
>.|TRBV4-3|TRBJ1-1|TRBD1
TGCGCCAGCAGCCCCGGACAGGGTTTGAACACTGAAGCTTTCTTT
CASSPGQGLNTEAFF
>.|TRBV19|TRBJ1-2|.
TGTGCCAGTAGCTCCCCTAAGCAGGGAGGAGGCTACACCTTC
CASSSPKQGGGYTF